The present T cell receptor beta chain was sequenced within a study of T cell repertoires in cytomegalovirus infection. Looking at the study overall: It was recently identified HLA-C-restricted and well-studied HLA-B-restricted CMV epitopes that the study used.

Regarding this clonotype: Its target is unknown.

Study-wide points: Within the response measured ex vivo, HLA-C-restricted CMV-specific TCR beta clonotypes were dominant.

The CDR3 runs 17 residues. Trimming stripped 1 base from V and 3 bases from J, with 16 bases between. Germline V gene data show CDR1 as SGDLS and CDR2 as YYNGEE. MiXCR, applied by TCRdb to the reads, yields one record per CDR3 protein. Of about 900,000 distinct CDR3 sequences in the sample, 30% to 40% were seen once. The clonotype comes from a human donor in good health (CMV status not recorded). Some clones in this sample may be carry-over from other donors' samples. This chain links TRBV9 with TRBJ2-2, with D uncertain. Sequencing was performed on cultured CD8+ T cells from PBMCs, taken from culture after CMV antigen stimulation. The DNA of the CDR3 is TGTGCCAGCAGCGTACCCTCGGCAGCAACAGACACCGGGGAGCTGTTTTTT. Translated: CASSVPSAATDTGELFF.